This T cell receptor (beta chain) derives from a study of shared clonotypes between healthy human individuals (dated by TCRdb to 2019 to 2021). Study-level background: Two women and a few men aged 18 to 49 years were included in the cohort. For each donor, CD4 naive and CD4 memory were each given three plates, CD8 naive was given two plates, and CD8 memory was given one plate. To estimate repertoire size and how much clonotypes are shared between individuals, the study performed deep sequencing of blood TCR repertoires from roughly five healthy adults. Libraries were prepared and TCR repertoires were sequenced by different laboratories using diverse techniques, in order to increase sequencing depth and limit assay-specific biases. Each donor's leukapheresis produced roughly between about 0.9 and 9.5 billion PBMCs.

Donors were healthy HIV-negative adults with no recently reported acute infections or vaccinations. Every donor was a Caucasian adult living in Nashville, Tennessee, USA. CD4+ T cells were enriched by magnetic negative selection; naive cells were then positively selected on CD45RA, and the negative fraction formed the memory subset. Blood was obtained by leukapheresis, after which PBMCs were separated by Ficoll-Histopaque density gradient centrifugation and cryopreserved in liquid nitrogen vapor phase. Purity and quantity of every magnetically sorted T cell population were checked by analytical flow cytometry. Genomic DNA was isolated from every sorted fraction and measured by UV absorbance on a Nanodrop 2000c. Concerning this clone itself: The antigen it binds to is not known. Base qualities are missing; no much larger clone stands one base away.

The germline V gene provides CDR1 KGHSH and CDR2 LQKENI. The V and J ends are trimmed by 1 base and 6 bases, leaving 15 bases between them. The CDR3 starts with the cysteine, ends with the phenylalanine, and has 15 residues. Only the CDR3 portion is preserved as DNA: 45 bases, with reading frame beginning at the first base. Using the deep immunoSEQ assay, TCR CDR3 regions were amplified from genomic DNA by multiplex PCR. For each cell subset, the extracted genomic DNA was distributed evenly across all wells of several immunoSEQ 96-well plates, and each plate served as one replicate. Each replicate PCR for sorted subsets received about 0.2 ug genomic DNA, equal to roughly 30,000 T cell genomes. Purified libraries were quantified with a Qubit 3.0 fluorometer, sized on a Bioanalyzer 2100, and re-quantified with the KAPA Library Quantification kit. Every immunoSEQ 96-well plate was sequenced on a dedicated single-read 150-cycle Illumina NextSeq 550 flow cell. The study's own analysis went as follows. The immunoSEQ output contained only junctional sequences without quality scores, so filtering could not match that applied to full-length reads. Sequences were annotated with PyIR, a Python wrapper for IgBLAST v1.9, and V/J genes and CDR3 were assigned using IMGT germline references. Reads were removed for weak V/J assignments (E-value above 1e-6), missing CDR3, stop codons, out-of-frame junctions, or ambiguous translated residues. V3J clonotypes were defined as sequences sharing an identical inferred V gene, J gene, and CDR3 amino acid sequence. To compute the percentage overlap between repertoires, the number of shared unique clonotypes was divided by the size of the smaller repertoire. Three approaches were used to assess repertoire richness: RTK rarefaction, the Chao1 estimator, and Recon v2.1 estimates of unobserved clonotypes. Generation probabilities were computed with OLGA for all TCRbeta clonotypes obtained by the gDNA method from a few donors. As stored in TCRdb, this immuneACCESS dataset retains in-frame rearrangements with V and J assigned. A fraction of the clones does not appear; measured against another copy, unresolved V genes explain less than half of the discrepancy, and the remainder lacks a known reason. The D gene and trimming were derived from the DNA, and the V and J assignments and clone size from that table. This sample lists about 1.1 million clones; approximately 80% were detected once. The ten biggest clones cover more than 0.45% of the sample.

General findings and caveats noted by the study authors: Naive subsets generally had larger estimated clonotype richness than memory subsets. Because the study included a small number of donors, the genetic and exposure-history diversity represented was limited. When a handful of donors were compared, the shared fraction of clonotypes was about 5.2% for naive CD4, 3.5% to 4% for naive CD8, 2% to 2.5% for memory CD4, and 0.4% for memory CD8. Pairwise subsampling led to the expectation that sequencing depth would affect the degree of clonotype sharing among donors. Sampling was limited to blood, and TCR repertoires in tissue likely differ from TCR repertoires in blood. Clonotypes shared by all four sorted-subset donors showed higher generation probabilities than non-shared clonotypes. Incomplete sequencing was indicated by rarefaction of sorted-subset datasets, despite the large sequencing depth.

The chain employs TRBV18 and TRBJ1-1; a tentative D call is TRBD1 (6 bases match). The receptor was derived from a man aged 18 to 29 in good health. Some clones in this sample may be carry-over from other donors' samples. Source material: memory CD4+ T cells from PBMCs. The sample's cell subset or site label, decoded: CD45RA-negative fraction. The sequence in DNA is TGTGCCAGCTCACCACAAAACAGGGAGTTTGCTGAAGCTTTCTTT. Translated, this gives CASSPQNREFAEAFF.